This record concerns one T cell receptor (beta chain) sequence. Its antigen is still unknown. Base qualities are not recorded, but no much larger clone differs from it by a single base. V is cut back by 3 bases and J by 4 bases, with 4 bases in the junction unmatched. The CDR3 sequence holds 15 residues, the cysteine and phenylalanine included. CDR3 DNA is the only sequence kept; it has 45 bases, read in frame from the first base. CDR1 SGHRS and CDR2 YFSETQ were looked up in the germline V gene. These data are taken from a study of CD8+ T cells in alopecia areata (dated by TCRdb to 2017 to 2018). For the study in its entirety: Treated patients were enrolled in an open-label pilot trial of oral tofacitinib, 5 to 10 mg twice daily, for moderate-to-severe alopecia areata. Patients stayed on tofacitinib for 6 to 18 months and then had 6 months of follow-up off drug so that delayed response and recurrence could be assessed. To study T cell clonal expansion in alopecia areata, the researchers applied high-throughput TCRbeta sequencing to both the C3H/HeJ mouse model and human patients. Scalp tissue and sorted CD4+ and CD8+ peripheral blood T cells from patchy and totalis/universalis alopecia areata patients and from healthy controls were covered by human TCRbeta sequencing. Patients on tofacitinib were biopsied at baseline and after 4 and 24 weeks of treatment, and several of the patients also had a later scalp biopsy. Scalp clonality was compared across normal scalp (n=4), patchy alopecia areata scalp (n=8), and alopecia totalis/universalis scalp (n=8). RNA was extracted with the PAXgene miRNA kit for fixed scalp, the miRNeasy kit for PBMCs, and the RNeasy kit for mouse skin. immunoSEQ multiplex PCR using 35 Vbeta forward primers and 13 Jbeta reverse primers was used to amplify TCRbeta CDR3 regions. Points the paper makes about the study in general: Unlike mouse skin, where gammadelta T cells dominate, normal human skin contains resident alphabeta T cells that get sequenced too, which complicates analysis of the scalp TCR repertoire. Lesional scalp, especially in alopecia totalis/universalis, showed higher clonality and more expanded CD8+ clones than normal scalp, suggesting antigenic drive. Shared TCR sequences between patients were less evident than in mice, which may be partly attributable to HLA diversity in the patient population.

To prepare the library, the immunoSEQ multiplex PCR assay was applied. To provide template for TCR sequencing, every sample had RNA extracted and reverse transcribed into cDNA. First-strand cDNA was synthesized with SuperScript III using a 2:1 mix of oligo-dT and random hexamers. A synthetic immune receptor repertoire was used to measure amplification bias, and any remaining bias was corrected computationally. The authors' pipeline ran thus. After raw reads were preprocessed to remove errors, the CDR3 was defined following IMGT conventions as running from the conserved cysteine to phenylalanine. Clonality was calculated as 1 minus Shannon entropy normalized by log2 of the number of productive unique TCRs. Whether scalp clones were CD4 or CD8 was inferred by matching scalp TCRbeta sequences against CD4 and CD8 repertoires sorted from blood. Drawn from immuneACCESS, this table holds only the in-frame rearrangements with V and J called that TCRdb kept. Clones are partly lost; checked studies trace under half to an unresolved V gene and leave the rest unexplained. That table furnishes V, J and clone size, whereas the DNA furnished D and trimming. The sample table shows 150,000 or so clones, and over 80% are seen once. More than 13% of the sample is in the top ten clones.

The sample's time point label is to be understood as: baseline before oral tofacitinib. From alopecia areata patients, peripheral blood was collected along with lesional scalp punch biopsies. After PBMCs were isolated by density centrifugation and stained for CD3, CD4 and CD8, a FACSAria was used to sort CD4+ and CD8+ T cells. The clonotype comes from a human donor with alopecia areata. Sequences were derived from CD8+ T cells sorted from blood, sampled at week 0. The chain joins TRBV5-1 to TRBJ2-1; TRBD2 lines up with 10 middle nucleotides. The DNA is as follows: TGCGCCAGCAGCTCAGCGGGGGGGCCTTACAATGAGCAGTTCTTC. Translated, this gives CASSSAGGPYNEQFF. The CDR3, completed at both ends by the reference TRBV5-1 and TRBJ2-1 genes, gives the full variable domain KAGVTQTPRYLIKTRGQQVTLSCSPISGHRSVSWYQQTPGQGLQFLFEYFSETQRNKGNFPGRFSGRQFSNSRSEMNVSTLELGDSALYLCASSSAGGPYNEQFFGPGTRLTVL.